This TCR beta chain was sequenced in a study of Graves' ophthalmopathy and Graves' hyperthyroidism. About this clonotype: Antigen unknown.

Study results and caveats: Detection in blood was also observed for most expanded thyroid clonotypes above 0.001 frequency.

The CDR3 spans 15 residues. Trimming removed 3 bases at V and 0 bases at J, with 12 bases between. Germline V gene data show CDR1 as LNHDA and CDR2 as SQIVND (reference sequence). Moderate-to-severe activity, CAS ≥3, NOSPECS ≥4 and duration under 3 months were recorded for donors with ophthalmopathy. The sequenced template was RNA, covering the TCR beta CDR3 region. Second-round multiplex PCR came after a first-round RT-PCR that employed HTBI primers. From the multiplex PCR reads, TCRdb called clonotypes with MiXCR, one entry per CDR3 protein. The repertoire holds hundreds of thousands of distinct CDR3 sequences, with 35% to 50% as singletons.

The V and J genes are TRBV19 and TRBJ2-7; D may be TRBD1 (5 bases). Sequences were obtained from peripheral blood. The receptor's source is an adult man with Graves' ophthalmopathy. The CDR3 DNA reads as TGTGCCAGTAGTATCCAGCTGACAGTCTCCTACGAGCAGTACTTC. Translation: CASSIQLTVSYEQYF.